The present TCR beta chain was sequenced within a study of blood T cell repertoires in COVID-19. On the study more broadly: Acute and convalescent COVID-19 specimens originated in the United States, Italy and Spain. The analysed material was cDNA or gDNA that came from T cells, B-cell-depleted T cells, or PBMCs.

Under the authors' procedure: Amplifying reference gene primers gave estimates of nucleated cell counts. The repertoire was sequenced with immunoSEQ multiplex PCR; TCRdb's copy has only in-frame clones and lacks some. The D gene and trimming were derived from the DNA, and the V and J assignments and clone size from that table. Counted here are 200,000 to 250,000 clones, roughly nine tenths occurring once; the ten biggest clones make up under 6.5%. Trimming pared 2 bases from V and 2 bases from J, leaving 7 bases between. The CDR3 extends over 14 amino acids. Germline CDR1 and CDR2: LNHDA and SQIVND (reference sequence).

The rearrangement links TRBV19 to TRBJ1-5; D is uncertain. The receptor was derived from a man in his fifties or sixties with acute or convalescent COVID-19. Sequencing used peripheral blood. The CDR3 nucleotides are TGTGCCAGTAGTATAAACGAGGGCAATCAGCCCCAGCATTTT. This codes for CASSINEGNQPQHF.